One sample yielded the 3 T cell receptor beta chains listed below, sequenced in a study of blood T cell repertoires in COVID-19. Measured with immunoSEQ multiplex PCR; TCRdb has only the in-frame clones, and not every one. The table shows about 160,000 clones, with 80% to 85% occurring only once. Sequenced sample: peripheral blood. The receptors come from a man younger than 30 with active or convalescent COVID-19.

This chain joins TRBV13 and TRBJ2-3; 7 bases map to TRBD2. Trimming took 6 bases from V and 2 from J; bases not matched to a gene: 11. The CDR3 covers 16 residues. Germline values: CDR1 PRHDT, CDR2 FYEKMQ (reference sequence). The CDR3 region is CASRSGLRGVTDTQYF. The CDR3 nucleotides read TGTGCCAGCAGATCGGGACTCCGGGGGGTCACAGATACGCAGTATTTT.

CDR3 protein: CSASLSGSSYEQYF. CDR3 bases: TGCAGTGCTAGTTTGTCAGGATCATCCTACGAGCAGTACTTC. This chain connects TRBV20-1 to TRBJ2-7, with D uncertain. The CDR3 contains 14 residues. Germline values: CDR1 DFQATT, CDR2 SNEGSKA (reference sequence). Between the trimmed V and J ends, which lost 3 bases and 1 base, there was a span of 13 bases.

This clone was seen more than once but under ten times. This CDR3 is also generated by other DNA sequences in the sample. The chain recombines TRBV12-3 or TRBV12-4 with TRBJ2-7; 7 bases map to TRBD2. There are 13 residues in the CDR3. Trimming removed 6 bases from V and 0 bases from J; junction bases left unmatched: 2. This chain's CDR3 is CASSRGSSYEQYF. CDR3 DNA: TGTGCCAGCAGCCGCGGGAGCTCCTACGAGCAGTACTTC.